Each of the 12 T cell receptor beta chains below was sequenced from the same sample in a study of monozygotic twins with inflammatory bowel disease. TCRdb reprocessed the 5' RACE reads and keeps a single row for each CDR3 protein, giving no DNA. The sample has about 380,000 distinct CDR3 sequences. Sequencing was performed on blood. Receptors were obtained from a human donor with ulcerative colitis or Crohn's disease, or a healthy co-twin of an affected twin (not recorded which).

The chain carries TRBV24-1 and TRBJ2-3; absent DNA, TCRdb's TRBD1 call cannot be checked. The length of the CDR3 is 19 residues. CDR1 is KGHDR and CDR2 is SFDVKD in the germline V gene. The CDR3 protein is CATSSSPVDSTEITDTQYF.

V is TRBV7-2 and J is TRBJ2-4; absent DNA, TCRdb's TRBD1 call cannot be checked. The germline gives CDR1 SGHTA, CDR2 FQGNSA. The CDR3 totals 16 residues. Here the CDR3 reads CASSLGVGGPKNIQYF. Combining the CDR3 with reference TRBV7-2 and TRBJ2-4 gives the whole variable domain GAGVSQSPSNKVTEKGKDVELRCDPISGHTALYWYRQSLGQGLEFLIYFQGNSAPDKSGLPSDRFSAERTGGSVSTLTIQRTQQEDSAVYLCASSLGVGGPKNIQYFGAGTRLSVL.

This sequence joins TRBV5-1 and TRBJ2-1; the TRBD1 assignment by TCRdb is unverifiable without DNA. CDR3 size: 15 residues. Germline loops: CDR1 SGHRS, CDR2 YFSETQ. CDR3 residues: CASRSSGAQYNEQFF.

The chain is built from TRBV5-1 and TRBJ2-5; TCRdb selects TRBD1, and the lack of DNA leaves this call unchecked. This CDR3 is built from 14 residues. Germline values: CDR1 SGHRS, CDR2 YFSETQ. CDR3 loop: CASSFNRDQETQYF.

The J gene is TRBJ2-7, the V gene TRBV5-1. The germline gives CDR1 SGHRS, CDR2 YFSETQ. The CDR3 runs 13 residues. The CDR3 sequence is CASSPLRSYEQYF. Full variable domain (outside the CDR3, taken from reference TRBV5-1 and TRBJ2-7): KAGVTQTPRYLIKTRGQQVTLSCSPISGHRSVSWYQQTPGQGLQFLFEYFSETQRNKGNFPGRFSGRQFSNSRSEMNVSTLELGDSALYLCASSPLRSYEQYFGPGTRLTVT.

This chain connects TRBV7-3 to TRBJ1-1. The CDR3 spans 14 residues. Germline V gene lookup returns CDR1 SGHTA and CDR2 FQGTGA. The CDR3 is CASSLSSSRTEAFF.

V is TRBV20-1 and J is TRBJ2-7; TCRdb picks TRBD1, but there is no DNA to check that call. Germline CDR1 reads DFQATT; CDR2 reads SNEGSKA (reference sequence). This CDR3 contains 14 residues. The CDR3 sequence is CSARDRTGSDEQYF.

The CDR3 here is CASSHDRADNTGELFF. V gene TRBV7-6 combines with J gene TRBJ2-2; the TCRdb call, TRBD1, lacks DNA for checking. The CDR3 contains 16 residues. Germline V gene data show CDR1 as SGHVS and CDR2 as FNYEAQ.

This chain connects TRBV19 to TRBJ2-3; there is no DNA to check the TCRdb D call of TRBD1. The CDR3 runs to 14 residues. Germline V gene lookup returns CDR1 LNHDA and CDR2 SQIVND (reference sequence). The CDR3 is CASSDRGQTDTQYF.

This chain links TRBV6-2 or TRBV6-3 with TRBJ2-7; lacking DNA, the TRBD1 call made by TCRdb goes unchecked. CDR3 length: 13 amino acids. Germline V gene lookup returns CDR1 MNHEY and CDR2 SVGEGT. CDR3 protein: CASSYSGRGKLYF.

The chain links TRBV5-4 to TRBJ1-1; as DNA is missing, the TRBD1 call by TCRdb cannot be tested. Germline-derived CDR1 and CDR2 are SGHNT and YYREEE (reference sequence). CDR3 length: 14 residues. CDR3 sequence reads: CASSKTGGGTEAFF.

V usage is TRBV7-2 and J usage is TRBJ1-2. This CDR3 contains 12 residues. The germline CDR1 and CDR2 sequences are SGHTA and FQGNSA. CDR3 residues: CASSWREDGYTF. Based on the CDR3 plus reference TRBV7-2 and TRBJ1-2, the full variable domain is GAGVSQSPSNKVTEKGKDVELRCDPISGHTALYWYRQSLGQGLEFLIYFQGNSAPDKSGLPSDRFSAERTGGSVSTLTIQRTQQEDSAVYLCASSWREDGYTFGSGTRLTVV.